The entry below gives a single T cell receptor (beta chain) sequence along with its context. Its cognate antigen has yet to be identified. The junction and the germline gene differ at one end; a read error may be behind it. The data were obtained in a study of blood T cells in healthy people across ages (dated by TCRdb to the mid-2010s). The study in broad terms: In model experiments, template switching captured about one uniquely barcoded TCR beta cDNA molecule for every two T cells. To track age-related changes in TCR beta repertoire diversity, the study relied on deep sequencing normalized with unique cDNA molecular identifiers. The donors were divided into four age groups: young (average roughly 17 years), middle-aged (approximately 39), aged (about 61) and long-lived (around 87). To avoid experimental bias, donors of different ages were distributed randomly across sequencing lanes. Two additional independent replicas of 1 million unique cDNA reads from the same blood draw were analyzed for two donors (one aged 18 to 29 and one aged 80 or older).

Libraries were built with 5' RACE. The run used an Illumina HiSeq 2500. The second PCR ran for about 6 to 12 cycles and used a J-beta primer mix along with a sample-barcoded 5' primer. A unique molecular identifier was introduced onto each TCR beta cDNA molecule by a template-switch 5' adaptor carrying 12 random nucleotides. Each sample yielded at least 3 million CDR3-containing paired-end reads. All of the RNA was converted into first-strand cDNA using the Mint cDNA synthesis kit, with a TRBC-specific oligonucleotide serving as the primer. After uracil-DNA glycosylase treatment, a first 18-cycle PCR used universal primers M1SS and BC2_uni_R on all cDNA. The authors' analysis ran thus. For normalization, 1 million high-quality reads were randomly selected from each sample, with every read carrying a distinct molecular identifier. Reads sharing molecular identifiers were discarded rather than binned into consensus sequences. CDR3 identification, clonotype clustering and error correction used MiTCR with a Q25 quality threshold and the strictest error-elimination algorithm. A nonparametric unseen species model with Euler transformation was used to estimate lower-bound total TCR beta diversity. Using fastp at Q25 and MiXCR, TCRdb reprocessed the public reads and kept productive beta chains. Each CDR3 protein appears once, grouped with its most common genes and DNA. For this entry, the V and J calls and clone size follow TCRdb and not the study's own pipeline. For this sample the table gives over 600,000 distinct CDR3 sequences, of which around 21% were detected only once. Clones ranked in the top ten supply roughly 3.9% of the sample.

Donors were 30 to 45 systemically healthy Caucasian individuals from Russia aged about 6 to 100 years. Each donor gave about 10 milliliters of peripheral blood, drawn into EDTA-treated Vacutainer tubes. Ficoll-Paque density-gradient centrifugation was used to isolate PBMCs, with at least 7 million obtained per sample. Total RNA was extracted from PBMCs with Trizol reagent, with at least 5 micrograms obtained per sample. For every donor, an aliquot of PBMCs went through flow cytometry to measure the percentages of naive CD45RAhigh/CD27high T cells. The research as a whole found: Observed TCR beta diversity correlated strongly with the percentage of naive T cells measured by flow cytometry. Since profiling was done on bulk unsorted PBMCs, naive and antigen-experienced compartments could not be conclusively compared. Total diversity estimates from one million sequenced T cells were considered lower bounds and underestimates. As age increased, observed TCR beta diversity per million T cells dropped in a roughly linear way, and a significant reduction was already evident by age 40. Compared with the aged group, the long-lived group had more naive CD4+ T cells, fewer expanded clones and increased TCR diversity, a pattern suggesting age selection. Because the CMV infection status of the donors was unknown, age-related changes in expanded clonotypes may potentially have been confounded.

The sample was blood. The sequence was obtained from a man between 65 and 85 years old in good health.

The bases read TGCAGCGTGCGGACTAGCGGGGGGTACAATGAGCAGTCCTTC. Translated, this is CSVRTSGGYNEQSF. The receptor chain draws on TRBV29-1 and TRBJ2-5; 14 bases in the junction line up with TRBD2. The germline V gene supplies CDR1 SQVTM and CDR2 ANQGSEA. The CDR3 starts with the cysteine, ends with the phenylalanine, and has 14 residues. The DNA shown is the 42-base CDR3, in frame from base 1.